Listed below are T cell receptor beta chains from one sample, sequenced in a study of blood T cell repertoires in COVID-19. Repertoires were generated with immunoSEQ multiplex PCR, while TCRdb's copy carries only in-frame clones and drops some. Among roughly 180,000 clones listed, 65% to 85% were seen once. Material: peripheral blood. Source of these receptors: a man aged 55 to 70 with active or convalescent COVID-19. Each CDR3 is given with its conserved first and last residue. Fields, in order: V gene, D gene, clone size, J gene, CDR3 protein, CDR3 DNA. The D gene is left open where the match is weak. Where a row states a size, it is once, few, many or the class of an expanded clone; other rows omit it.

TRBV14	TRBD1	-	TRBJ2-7	CASSQDLGTAYEQYF	TGTGCCAGCAGCCAAGATCTTGGGACAGCCTACGAGCAGTACTTC
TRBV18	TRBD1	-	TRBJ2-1	CASSPPISDRDLGRQFF	TGTGCCAGCTCACCACCGATTTCGGACAGGGACCTAGGTCGGCAGTTCTTC
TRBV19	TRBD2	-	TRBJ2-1	CATRKREYNEQFF	TGTGCCACCCGGAAGCGGGAGTACAATGAGCAGTTCTTC
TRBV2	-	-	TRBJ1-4	CASTLTRAGEKLFF	TGTGCCAGCACCCTGACGCGAGCGGGAGAAAAACTGTTTTTT
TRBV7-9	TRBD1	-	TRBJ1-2	CASSSRQGLYGYTF	TGTGCCAGCAGCTCTAGACAGGGACTCTATGGCTACACCTTC
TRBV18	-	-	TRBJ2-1	CASSLRTDYNEQFF	TGTGCCAGCTCACTGCGGACAGACTACAATGAGCAGTTCTTC
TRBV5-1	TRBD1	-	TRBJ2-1	CASSLGTGDEQFF	TGCGCCAGCAGCCTGGGGACAGGGGACGAGCAGTTCTTC
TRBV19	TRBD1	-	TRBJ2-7	CASSARDSYAYEQYF	TGTGCCAGTAGTGCCCGGGACAGTTATGCCTACGAGCAGTACTTC
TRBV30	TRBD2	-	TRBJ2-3	CAWQRPGAGGDTQYF	TGTGCCTGGCAACGTCCAGGGGCGGGGGGAGATACGCAGTATTTT
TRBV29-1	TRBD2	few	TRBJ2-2	CSVEKGSSGSPGELFF	TGCAGCGTTGAAAAGGGGTCTAGCGGGAGTCCTGGGGAGCTGTTTTTT
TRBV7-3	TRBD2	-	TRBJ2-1	CASSATSGRNSEQFF	TGTGCCAGCAGCGCGACTAGCGGGAGAAACAGTGAGCAGTTCTTC
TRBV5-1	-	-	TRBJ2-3	CASSSGLGQSSTDTQYF	TGCGCCAGCAGCTCGGGCCTCGGACAGTCGTCTACAGATACGCAGTATTTT
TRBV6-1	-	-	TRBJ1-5	CASSEAIAVVNQPQHF	TGTGCCAGCAGTGAAGCAATCGCGGTCGTAAATCAGCCCCAGCATTTT
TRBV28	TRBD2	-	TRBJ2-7	CASGHGLAGGGSYEQYF	TGTGCCAGCGGACATGGACTAGCGGGAGGGGGGTCCTACGAGCAGTACTTC
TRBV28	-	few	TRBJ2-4	CASRRRGGGSKNIQYF	TGTGCCAGCAGGAGAAGAGGGGGAGGGTCCAAAAACATTCAGTACTTC
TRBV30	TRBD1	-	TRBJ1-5	CAWGGQGNQPQHF	TGTGCCTGGGGCGGACAGGGCAATCAGCCCCAGCATTTT
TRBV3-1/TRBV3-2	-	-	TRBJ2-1	CASSLTSQYNEQFF	TGTGCCAGCAGCTTAACTAGCCAGTACAATGAGCAGTTCTTC
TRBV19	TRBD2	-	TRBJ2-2	CASSIFGLAGNTGELFF	TGTGCCAGTAGTATCTTCGGACTAGCGGGGAACACCGGGGAGCTGTTTTTT
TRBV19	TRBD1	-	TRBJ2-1	CASSRDRGTNEQFF	TGTGCCAGTAGTAGAGACAGGGGTACGAATGAGCAGTTCTTC
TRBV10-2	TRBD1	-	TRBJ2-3	CASSLGQVLTDTQYF	TGCGCCAGCAGCCTCGGACAGGTCCTCACAGATACGCAGTATTTT
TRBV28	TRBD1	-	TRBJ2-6	CASKLSGGSGANVLTF	TGTGCCAGCAAACTCTCAGGGGGTTCTGGGGCCAACGTCCTGACTTTC
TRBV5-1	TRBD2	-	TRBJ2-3	CASMPSGLRDTQYF	TGCGCCAGCATGCCTAGCGGACTTCGGGATACGCAGTATTTT
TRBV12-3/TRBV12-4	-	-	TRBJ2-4	CASSFLSENIQYF	TGTGCCAGCAGTTTTCTGTCAGAAAACATTCAGTACTTC
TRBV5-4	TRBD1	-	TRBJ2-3	CASSHRGPRAGTDTQYF	TGTGCCAGCAGCCATAGGGGGCCTCGGGCGGGCACAGATACGCAGTATTTT
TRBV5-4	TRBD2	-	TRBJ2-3	CASSLTTSGTDTQYF	TGTGCCAGCAGCTTAACGACTAGCGGCACAGATACGCAGTATTTT
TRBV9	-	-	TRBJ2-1	CASSVGGSRLTGSYNEQFF	TGTGCCAGCAGCGTAGGAGGGTCGCGTCTGACGGGGTCCTACAATGAGCAGTTCTTC
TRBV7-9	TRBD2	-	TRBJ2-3	CASSFTSGIDTQYF	TGTGCCAGCAGCTTCACTAGCGGGATAGATACGCAGTATTTT
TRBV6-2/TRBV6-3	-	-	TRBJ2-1	CASSYGTGAANEQFF	TGTGCCAGCAGTTACGGGACGGGAGCGGCTAATGAGCAGTTCTTC
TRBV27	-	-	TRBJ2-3	CASSFRRAGTAPDTQYF	TGTGCCAGCAGTTTCCGAAGGGCGGGGACGGCCCCAGATACGCAGTATTTT
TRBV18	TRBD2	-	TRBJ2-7	CASSPPRGASGSYEQYF	TGTGCCAGCTCACCGCCCCGCGGTGCTAGCGGCTCCTACGAGCAGTACTTC
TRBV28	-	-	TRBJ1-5	CASSFSTGQPQHF	TGTGCCAGCAGTTTCTCAACAGGGCAGCCCCAGCATTTT
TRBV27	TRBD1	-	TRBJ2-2	CASSLWGQARTGELFF	TGTGCCAGCAGTTTATGGGGACAGGCGCGCACCGGGGAGCTGTTTTTT
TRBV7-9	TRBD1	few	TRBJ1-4	CASTGPPGQPNEKLFF	TGTGCCAGCACCGGACCTCCGGGACAGCCCAATGAAAAACTGTTTTTT
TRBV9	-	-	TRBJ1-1	CASSLASGGTEAFF	TGTGCCAGCAGCCTTGCTTCGGGAGGGACTGAAGCTTTCTTT
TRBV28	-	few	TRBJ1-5	CASTRGGSNQPQHF	TGTGCCAGCACCCGAGGGGGTTCAAATCAGCCCCAGCATTTT
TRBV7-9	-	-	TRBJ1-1	CASSFGGVAEAFF	TGTGCCAGCAGCTTTGGCGGGGTGGCTGAAGCTTTCTTT
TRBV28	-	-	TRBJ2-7	CASSKTRYGHEQYF	TGTGCCAGCAGTAAGACTAGATACGGCCACGAGCAGTACTTC
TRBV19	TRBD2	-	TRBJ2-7	CASRRTSGSMDEQYF	TGTGCCAGTAGGAGAACTAGCGGGAGTATGGACGAGCAGTACTTC
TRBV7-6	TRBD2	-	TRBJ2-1	CASSLDRGLARNEQFF	TGTGCCAGCAGCTTAGATAGAGGACTAGCGAGGAATGAGCAGTTCTTC
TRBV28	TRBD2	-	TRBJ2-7	CASSPFWLAGGSYEQYF	TGTGCCAGCAGTCCTTTTTGGCTAGCGGGAGGGTCCTACGAGCAGTACTTC
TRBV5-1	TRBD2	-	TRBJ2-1	CASSFQGTSGRYEQFF	TGCGCCAGCAGCTTCCAAGGGACTAGCGGGAGGTATGAGCAGTTCTTC
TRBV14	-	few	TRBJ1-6	CASSQYPGIPFSYNSPLHF	TGTGCCAGCAGCCAGTATCCCGGGATACCATTCTCCTATAATTCACCCCTCCACTTT
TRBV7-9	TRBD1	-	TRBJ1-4	CASSLAGGAGEKLFF	TGTGCCAGCAGCTTAGCAGGGGGCGCCGGTGAAAAACTGTTTTTT
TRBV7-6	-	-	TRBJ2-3	CASSLAKGQSTDTQYF	TGTGCCAGCAGCTTAGCGAAGGGGCAGAGCACAGATACGCAGTATTTT
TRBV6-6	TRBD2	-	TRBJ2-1	CASSYSGTSQFF	TGTGCCAGCAGTTACTCTGGGACTAGTCAGTTCTTC
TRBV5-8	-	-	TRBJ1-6	CASSLMGSSFSPLHF	TGTGCCAGCAGCTTAATGGGCTCTTCATTTTCACCCCTCCACTTT
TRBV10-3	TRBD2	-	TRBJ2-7	CAINGGTILYEQYF	TGTGCCATCAACGGAGGGACTATTTTGTACGAGCAGTACTTC